This T cell receptor (beta chain) was captured by sequencing in a study of blood T cells in healthy people across ages. The use of a sample-barcoded 5' primer and a J-beta primer mix characterized a second PCR of roughly 7 to 11 cycles. Each cDNA molecule received a tag from a template-switch adaptor that had 12 random nucleotides. TCRdb called the 5' RACE reads again in MiXCR, with one record for every CDR3 protein. Of some 1.7 million distinct CDR3 sequences in the sample, roughly 28% were seen once. PBMCs numbering at least 7 million were isolated per sample. The CDR3 is 18 amino acids. After removal of 4 bases from V and 6 bases from J, the junction contained 16 bases not matched to a gene. Germline V lookup: CDR1 SGDLS, CDR2 YYNGEE.

The chain has TRBV9 and TRBJ2-2, with 9 bases lining up with TRBD2. The receptor was isolated from a woman aged 25 to 39 in good health. The source material was blood. CDR3 protein: CASSLPRGGAKIAGELFF. DNA for the CDR3: TGTGCCAGCAGCCTACCACGCGGGGGGGCTAAGATAGCCGGGGAGCTGTTTTTT.